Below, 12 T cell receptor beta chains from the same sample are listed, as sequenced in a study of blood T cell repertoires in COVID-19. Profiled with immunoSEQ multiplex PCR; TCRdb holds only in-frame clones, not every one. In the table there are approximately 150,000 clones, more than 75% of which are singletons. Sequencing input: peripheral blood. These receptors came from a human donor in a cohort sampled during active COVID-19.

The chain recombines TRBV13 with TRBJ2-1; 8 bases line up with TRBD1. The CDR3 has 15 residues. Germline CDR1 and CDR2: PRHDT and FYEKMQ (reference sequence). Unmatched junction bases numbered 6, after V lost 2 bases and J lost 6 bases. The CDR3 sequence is CASSLTGGRPNEQFF. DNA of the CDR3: TGTGCCAGCAGCTTAACAGGGGGACGCCCCAATGAGCAGTTCTTC.

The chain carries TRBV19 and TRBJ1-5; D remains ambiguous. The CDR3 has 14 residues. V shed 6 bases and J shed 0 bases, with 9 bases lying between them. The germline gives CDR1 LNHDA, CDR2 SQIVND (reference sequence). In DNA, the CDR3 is TGTGCCAGTAGCGACGGGTATAGCAATCAGCCCCAGCATTTT. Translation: CASSDGYSNQPQHF.

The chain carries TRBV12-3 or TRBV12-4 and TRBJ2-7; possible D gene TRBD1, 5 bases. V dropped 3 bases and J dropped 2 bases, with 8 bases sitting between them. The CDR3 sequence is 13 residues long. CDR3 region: CASSFQGPYEQYV. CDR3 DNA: TGTGCCAGCAGTTTCCAGGGCCCCTACGAGCAGTACGTC.

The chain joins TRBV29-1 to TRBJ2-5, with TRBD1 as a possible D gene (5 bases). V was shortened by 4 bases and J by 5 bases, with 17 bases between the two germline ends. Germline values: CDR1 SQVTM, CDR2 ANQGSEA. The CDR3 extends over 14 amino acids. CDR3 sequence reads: CSVVGHPIGETQYF. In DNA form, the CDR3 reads TGCAGCGTTGTCGGACATCCGATCGGGGAGACCCAGTACTTC.

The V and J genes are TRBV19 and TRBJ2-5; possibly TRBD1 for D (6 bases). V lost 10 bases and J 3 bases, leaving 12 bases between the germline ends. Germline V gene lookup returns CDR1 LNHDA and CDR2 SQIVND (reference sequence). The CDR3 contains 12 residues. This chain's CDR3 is CATRGRKETQYF. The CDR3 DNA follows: TGTGCCACCAGGGGACGGAAAGAGACCCAGTACTTC.

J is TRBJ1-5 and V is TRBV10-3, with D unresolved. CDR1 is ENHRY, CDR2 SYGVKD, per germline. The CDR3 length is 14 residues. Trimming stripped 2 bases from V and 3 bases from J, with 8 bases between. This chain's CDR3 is CAISEGGSNQPQHF. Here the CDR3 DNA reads TGTGCCATCAGTGAGGGAGGGTCCAATCAGCCCCAGCATTTT.

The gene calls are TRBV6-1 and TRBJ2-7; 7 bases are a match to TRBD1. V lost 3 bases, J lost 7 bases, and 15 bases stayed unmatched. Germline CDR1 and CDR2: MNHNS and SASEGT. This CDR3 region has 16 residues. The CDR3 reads CASSDPPGSLRGEQYF. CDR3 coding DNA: TGTGCCAGCAGTGATCCCCCGGGATCACTCAGGGGGGAGCAGTACTTC.

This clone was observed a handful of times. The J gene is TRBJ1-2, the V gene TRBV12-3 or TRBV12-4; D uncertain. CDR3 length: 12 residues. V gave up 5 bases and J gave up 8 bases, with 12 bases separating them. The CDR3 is CASSVTFGGYTF. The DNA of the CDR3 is TGTGCCAGCAGTGTGACGTTCGGGGGCTACACCTTC.

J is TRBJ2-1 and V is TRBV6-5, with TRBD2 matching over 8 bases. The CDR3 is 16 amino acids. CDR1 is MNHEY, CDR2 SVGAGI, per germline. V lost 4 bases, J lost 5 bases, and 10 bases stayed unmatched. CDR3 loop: CASSSAPAGGHNEQFF. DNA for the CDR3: TGTGCCAGCAGTTCCGCCCCGGCGGGAGGCCACAATGAGCAGTTCTTC.

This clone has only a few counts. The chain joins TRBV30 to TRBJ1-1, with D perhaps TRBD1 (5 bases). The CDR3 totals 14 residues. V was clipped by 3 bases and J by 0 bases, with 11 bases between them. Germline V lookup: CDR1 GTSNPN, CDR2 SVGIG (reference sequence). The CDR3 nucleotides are TGTGCCTGGAGACGGGGACTGATGAACACTGAAGCTTTCTTT. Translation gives CAWRRGLMNTEAFF. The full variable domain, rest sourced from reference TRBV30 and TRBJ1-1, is SQTIHQWPATLVQPVGSPLSLECTVEGTSNPNLYWYRQAAGRGLQLLFYSVGIGQISSEVPQNLSASRPQDRQFILSSKKLLLSDSGFYLCAWRRGLMNTEAFFGQGTRLTVV.

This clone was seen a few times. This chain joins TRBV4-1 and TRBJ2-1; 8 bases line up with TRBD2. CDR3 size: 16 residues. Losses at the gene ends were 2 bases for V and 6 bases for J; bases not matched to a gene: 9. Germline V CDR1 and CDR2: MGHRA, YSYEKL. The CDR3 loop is CASSQIGGVALNEQFF. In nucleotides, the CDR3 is TGCGCCAGCAGCCAAATCGGGGGGGTAGCTCTCAATGAGCAGTTCTTC.

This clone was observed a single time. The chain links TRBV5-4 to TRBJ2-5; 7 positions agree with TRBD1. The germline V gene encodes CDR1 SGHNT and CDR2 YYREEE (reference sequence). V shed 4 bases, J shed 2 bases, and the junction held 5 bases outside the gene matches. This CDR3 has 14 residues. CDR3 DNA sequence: TGTGCCAGCAGCCATATGGGACAGCAAGAGACCCAGTACTTC. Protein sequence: CASSHMGQQETQYF.